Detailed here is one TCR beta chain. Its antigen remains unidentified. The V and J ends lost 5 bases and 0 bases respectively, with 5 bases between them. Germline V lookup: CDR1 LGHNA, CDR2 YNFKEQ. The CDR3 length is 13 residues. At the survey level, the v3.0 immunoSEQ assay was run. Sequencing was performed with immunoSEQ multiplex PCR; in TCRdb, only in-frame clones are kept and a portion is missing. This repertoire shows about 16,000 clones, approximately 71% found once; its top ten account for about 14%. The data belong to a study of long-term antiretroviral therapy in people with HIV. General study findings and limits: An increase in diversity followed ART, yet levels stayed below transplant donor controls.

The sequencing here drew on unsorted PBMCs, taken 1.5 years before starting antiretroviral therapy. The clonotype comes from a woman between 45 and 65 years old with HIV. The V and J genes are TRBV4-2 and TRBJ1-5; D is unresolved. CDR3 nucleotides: TGTGCCAGCAGCTTAGATAGCAATCAGCCCCAGCATTTT. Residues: CASSLDSNQPQHF.